The 21 T cell receptor beta chains given below trace back to one sample, sequenced in a study of cytomegalovirus exposure and HLA in healthy donors. Primers included in the PCR were 60 Vbeta and 13 Jbeta primers. The data were produced by immunoSEQ multiplex PCR, yet TCRdb's version contains in-frame clones alone and is incomplete. The sample lists under 130,000 clones; under 85% were seen once. The sequenced sample consisted of PBMCs. These receptors were taken from a man aged 25 to 40 in good health and CMV-seronegative.

This chain uses TRBV28 with TRBJ1-2, with 7 nucleotides matching TRBD1. This CDR3 spans 15 amino acids. Unmatched junction bases numbered 11, after V lost 6 bases and J lost 4 bases. The germline CDR1 and CDR2 sequences are MDHEN and SYDVKM. The CDR3 bases are TGTGCCAGCAGCTTTTCCTATACAGGGGCCTATGGCTACACCTTC. Protein: CASSFSYTGAYGYTF.

The V and J genes are TRBV9 and TRBJ2-5; tentative D call: TRBD1 (5 bases). CDR3 length: 15 residues. Trimming took off 3 bases at V and 2 bases at J, with 14 bases between the two ends. Germline V gives CDR1 SGDLS, CDR2 YYNGEE. Written as DNA, the CDR3 is TGTGCCAGCAGCGCTACTGACAGCGATCAAGAGACCCAGTACTTC. It encodes CASSATDSDQETQYF.

The chain links TRBV5-4 to TRBJ2-4, with 15 bases aligning to TRBD2. Per the germline V gene, CDR1 is SGHNT and CDR2 is YYREEE (reference sequence). Trimming cost V 3 bases and J 6 bases; bases outside gene matches: 7. This CDR3 has 17 residues. The CDR3 spells CASSSRTSGGAGNIQYF. CDR3 DNA sequence: TGTGCCAGCAGCTCAAGGACTAGCGGGGGGGCTGGAAACATTCAGTACTTC.

The genes are TRBV7-9 and TRBJ2-5, with 9 bases matching TRBD1. From germline, CDR1 is SEHNR and CDR2 FQNEAQ (reference sequence). The CDR3 sequence is 16 residues long. Trimming at V came to 0 bases and at J to 2 bases, leaving 4 bases not matched to a gene. The CDR3 DNA sequence: TGTGCCAGCAGCTTAGCGGACAGGGGACCACAAGAGACCCAGTACTTC. Protein product: CASSLADRGPQETQYF.

This clone was picked up one time. This chain joins TRBV13 and TRBJ2-2; tentatively, D is TRBD1 (6 bases). Germline CDR1 PRHDT, CDR2 FYEKMQ (reference sequence). V gave up 5 bases and J gave up 3 bases, with 10 bases separating them. The CDR3 is 14 residues long. The CDR3 region has the DNA TGTGCCAGCAGCCCCGGACAGTACACCGGGGAGCTGTTTTTT. Its translation is CASSPGQYTGELFF.

This chain connects TRBV5-1 to TRBJ2-5, with TRBD2 identical over 11 bases. CDR1 is SGHRS and CDR2 is YFSETQ in the germline V gene. With 2 bases clipped from V and 5 bases from J, the junction kept 8 bases outside the gene matches. The CDR3 extends over 16 amino acids. CDR3 bases: TGCGCCAGCAGCTTCGCTAGCGGGGGGCCGCGGGAGACCCAGTACTTC. Encoded protein: CASSFASGGPRETQYF.

The genes are TRBV27 and TRBJ1-5, with 9 bases that match TRBD1. Germline CDR1 is MNHEY and CDR2 is SMNVEV (reference sequence). Trimming at V came to 6 bases and at J to 4 bases, leaving 4 bases not matched to a gene. This CDR3 spans 14 amino acids. The chain's CDR3 is CASRRQGGNQPQHF. The DNA for the CDR3 is TGTGCCAGCAGGCGACAGGGGGGGAATCAGCCCCAGCATTTT.

The chain couples TRBV13 to TRBJ1-1, with D possibly being TRBD1 (5 bases). Trimming left V 0 bases short and J 1 base short, with 9 bases between. The CDR3 has 15 residues. Germline V CDR1 and CDR2: PRHDT, FYEKMQ (reference sequence). CDR3 nucleotide sequence: TGTGCCAGCAGCTTAGGACAGGTCGGGAACACTGAAGCTTTCTTT. It translates to CASSLGQVGNTEAFF.

The chain employs TRBV6-5 and TRBJ2-5, with 7 bases lining up with TRBD2. The J call may be in error: the DNA end matches TRBJ2-7 better. This CDR3 region has 16 residues. The germline V gene has CDR1 MNHEY and CDR2 SVGAGI. CDR3 coding DNA: TGTGCCAGCAGTTACTCGGACTTGCGGGAGCACTACGAGCAGTACTTC. Translated, it gives CASSYSDLREHYEQYF.

V is TRBV11-2 and J is TRBJ1-4, with D hard to call. The CDR3 covers 15 residues. The V gene's germline CDR1 is SGHAT and CDR2 FQNNGV. V was clipped by 5 bases and J by 0 bases, with 10 bases between them. The DNA of the CDR3 is TGTGCCAGCAGCGTTAGAGTTGCAACTAATGAAAAACTGTTTTTT. Its translation is CASSVRVATNEKLFF.

The V gene is TRBV6-6, the J gene TRBJ2-7; 9 bases are shared with TRBD1. The CDR3 is 16 amino acids. The junction had 8 bases not matched to a gene; V was cut back by 5 bases and J by 0 bases. The germline V gene has CDR1 MNHNY and CDR2 SVGAGI (reference sequence). The CDR3 sequence: CASSQSGTGSSYEQYF. DNA of the CDR3: TGTGCCAGCAGTCAATCCGGGACAGGGAGCTCCTACGAGCAGTACTTC.

This clone was observed a few times. The chain employs TRBV4-1 and TRBJ2-7; D may be TRBD2 (6 bases). CDR1 is MGHRA and CDR2 is YSYEKL in the germline V gene. The CDR3 is 16 amino acids. Trimming shortened V by 0 bases and J by 0 bases, and 12 bases separated the two germline ends. The CDR3 DNA follows: TGCGCCAGCAGCCAAGAAAGGGACTGGTACTCCTACGAGCAGTACTTC. Translated, it gives CASSQERDWYSYEQYF.

The chain combines TRBV18 with TRBJ1-3; no clear D. CDR1 KGHSH and CDR2 LQKENI come from the germline V gene. V gave up 4 bases and J gave up 0 bases, with 7 bases separating them. The CDR3 length is 14 residues. This CDR3 reads CASSLLNSGNTIYF. Here the CDR3 DNA reads TGTGCCAGCTCACTTCTAAACTCTGGAAACACCATATATTTT.

This chain links TRBV5-6 with TRBJ2-1; 7 bases match TRBD2. The CDR3 covers 15 residues. The V gene's germline CDR1 is SGHDT and CDR2 YYEEEE. The V and J ends lost 0 bases and 4 bases, in that order; junction bases with no gene match: 4. DNA for the CDR3: TGTGCCAGCAGCTTGGCGGGGGGATTTTACAATGAGCAGTTCTTC. As protein: CASSLAGGFYNEQFF.

This clone was detected once. CDR3 region: CASSQEGDSINSYEQYF. The CDR3 coding sequence is TGCGCCAGCAGCCAAGAGGGTGACAGCATCAACTCCTACGAGCAGTACTTC. This chain joins TRBV4-3 and TRBJ2-7, with D perhaps TRBD1 (5 bases). The CDR3 has 17 residues. Trimming removed 0 bases from V and 0 bases from J, with 15 bases in between. Germline-derived CDR1 and CDR2 are LGHNA and YSLEER.

This rearrangement joins TRBV5-4 to TRBJ1-3; D is uncertain. CDR1 is SGHNT, CDR2 YYREEE, per germline (reference sequence). This CDR3 has 12 amino acids. V was trimmed by 4 bases and J by 2 bases, leaving 4 bases between them. The CDR3 sequence: CASSRTGNTIYF. The CDR3, as DNA: TGTGCCAGCAGCCGTACTGGAAACACCATATATTTT.

This chain links TRBV7-7 with TRBJ2-5; 9 bases are shared with TRBD1. Germline CDR1 and CDR2: SSHAT and FNYEAQ (reference sequence). This CDR3 has 19 residues. After removal of 0 bases from V and 3 bases from J, the junction contained 14 bases not matched to a gene. In DNA form, the CDR3 reads TGTGCCAGCAGCTTAGCCCCCACAGGGACAGGGCTAGCGGAAGAGACCCAGTACTTC. This codes for CASSLAPTGTGLAEETQYF.

This clone has more than one count but fewer than ten. The chain combines TRBV7-2 with TRBJ1-2; 9 bases fit TRBD1. The CDR3 contains 15 residues. The V segment lost 5 bases and the J segment 7 bases; nucleotides outside the gene matches: 11. Germline CDR1 reads SGHTA; CDR2 reads FQGNSA. The CDR3 region has the DNA TGTGCCAGCAGCCCCGGGGACAGGGTGTTTGGTGGCTACACCTTC. Translation gives CASSPGDRVFGGYTF. Variable domain in full (rest from reference TRBV7-2 and TRBJ1-2): GAGVSQSPSNKVTEKGKDVELRCDPISGHTALYWYRQSLGQGLEFLIYFQGNSAPDKSGLPSDRFSAERTGGSVSTLTIQRTQQEDSAVYLCASSPGDRVFGGYTFGSGTRLTVV.

Only a few counts were recorded for this clone. This chain uses TRBV7-2 with TRBJ2-2; 10 bases match TRBD1. Germline assignment: CDR1 SGHTA and CDR2 FQGNSA. The CDR3 extends over 15 amino acids. The ends lost 3 bases at V and 5 bases at J; junction bases unmatched: 3. CDR3 loop: CASSLDRGGTGELFF. DNA for the CDR3: TGTGCCAGCAGCTTGGACAGGGGGGGGACCGGGGAGCTGTTTTTT.

On this clone: Other nucleotide sequences in the sample specify the same CDR3. The chain links TRBV7-2 to TRBJ2-5; possibly TRBD1 for D (6 bases). Germline-derived CDR1 and CDR2 are SGHTA and FQGNSA. This CDR3 has 13 residues. V was trimmed by 5 bases and J by 2 bases, leaving 9 bases between them. The CDR3 coding sequence is TGTGCCAGCAGCCGTCAGGGGCAAGAGACCCAGTACTTC. Translating it yields CASSRQGQETQYF. The whole variable domain, remainder taken from reference TRBV7-2 and TRBJ2-5, is GAGVSQSPSNKVTEKGKDVELRCDPISGHTALYWYRQSLGQGLEFLIYFQGNSAPDKSGLPSDRFSAERTGGSVSTLTIQRTQQEDSAVYLCASSRQGQETQYFGPGTRLLVL.

The J gene is TRBJ2-3, the V gene TRBV7-2, with 9 bases aligning to TRBD2. This CDR3 contains 21 residues. V trimming: 0 bases; J trimming: 0 bases; junction bases outside the gene matches: 16. Germline CDR1 and CDR2: SGHTA and FQGNSA. The CDR3 is CASSLAPHSGRRYSSTDTQYF. The CDR3 DNA follows: TGTGCCAGCAGCTTAGCCCCCCATAGCGGGAGACGTTATTCTAGCACAGATACGCAGTATTTT.